These 28 T cell receptor beta chains came from one sample sequenced in a study of T cell clones after liver transplantation. The protocol was immunoSEQ multiplex PCR, while the TCRdb copy is restricted to in-frame clones and leaves out a portion. The sample lists about 120,000 clones; roughly nine tenths were seen once. This specimen was CD4+ T cells from blood, taken 12 months after liver transplant. The receptors derive from a human patient who received a liver transplant. Some T cells may be the graft donor's.

The chain links TRBV7-2 to TRBJ2-3; the D is unclear. Trimming removed 1 base from V and 5 bases from J, with 4 bases in between. The CDR3 length is 12 residues. CDR1 and CDR2 from the germline V gene are SGHTA and FQGNSA. CDR3 loop: CASSLDGDTQYF. The CDR3 DNA is TGTGCCAGCAGCTTAGACGGAGATACGCAGTATTTT.

The chain is built from TRBV18 and TRBJ2-7; D gene uncertain. The germline CDR1 and CDR2 sequences are KGHSH and LQKENI. The ends were cut back, 3 bases at V and 0 bases at J, with 15 bases in the middle. The CDR3 is made up of 16 amino acids. CDR3 DNA sequence: TGTGCCAGCTCACCTGGGATGCAGCTTACCTCCTACGAGCAGTACTTC. Encoded protein: CASSPGMQLTSYEQYF.

J is TRBJ1-5 and V is TRBV28; 9 nucleotides agree with TRBD1. The CDR3 totals 15 residues. J lost 6 bases, V lost 2 bases, and 5 bases had no gene match. CDR1 and CDR2 (germline): MDHEN, SYDVKM. CDR3 protein: CASSLGDRDLQPQHF. DNA for the CDR3: TGTGCCAGCAGTTTAGGGGACAGGGACCTTCAGCCCCAGCATTTT.

V is TRBV6-1 and J is TRBJ2-2; maybe TRBD1 (5 bases). V was pared by 4 bases and J by 1 base, with 7 bases between. In germline, CDR1 is MNHNS, CDR2 SASEGT. The CDR3 extends over 14 amino acids. This CDR3 is CASSVGQNTGELFF. The CDR3 region has the DNA TGTGCCAGCAGTGTAGGACAGAACACCGGGGAGCTGTTTTTT.

V and J are TRBV11-2 and TRBJ2-3; D remains ambiguous. Germline V gene sequence: CDR1 SGHAT, CDR2 FQNNGV. CDR3 length equals 13 residues. The V gene lost 3 bases and the J gene lost 2 bases, with 6 bases spanning the gap. CDR3 DNA sequence: TGTGCCAGCAGCTTGGACCTCACAGATACGCAGTATTTT. Translating it yields CASSLDLTDTQYF. Supplemented by reference TRBV11-2 and TRBJ2-3, the full variable domain reads EAGVAQSPRYKIIEKRQSVAFWCNPISGHATLYWYQQILGQGPKLLIQFQNNGVVDDSQLPKDRFSAERLKGVDSTLKIQPAKLEDSAVYLCASSLDLTDTQYFGPGTRLTVL.

V usage is TRBV7-6 and J usage is TRBJ2-2; the match to TRBD2 covers 8 bases. The CDR3 has 16 residues. J was trimmed by 3 bases and V by 1 base; bases with no gene match: 4. The germline V gene has CDR1 SGHVS and CDR2 FNYEAQ. The CDR3: CASSLEREPYTGELFF. Here the CDR3 DNA reads TGTGCCAGCAGCTTAGAGCGGGAGCCTTACACCGGGGAGCTGTTTTTT.

The chain recombines TRBV30 with TRBJ1-2, with 7 bases matching TRBD1. V trimming: 1 base; J trimming: 3 bases; junction bases outside the gene matches: 2. This CDR3 is 13 amino acids long. The V gene's germline CDR1 is GTSNPN and CDR2 SVGIG (reference sequence). This chain's CDR3 is CAWSGQGYYGYTF. The CDR3 DNA reads as TGTGCCTGGAGTGGACAGGGTTACTATGGCTACACCTTC.

The chain combines TRBV2 with TRBJ2-7; a possible D gene is TRBD2 (5 bases). The V gene lost 8 bases and the J gene lost 3 bases, with 8 bases spanning the gap. Germline-derived CDR1 and CDR2 are SNHLY and FYNNEI. The CDR3 has 11 residues. The CDR3 sequence: CASGRDYEQYF. In DNA, the CDR3 is TGTGCCAGCGGTCGGGACTACGAGCAGTACTTC.

This clone was detected only a few times. The chain carries TRBV6-6 and TRBJ1-5, with unresolved D. CDR3 size: 14 residues. The germline CDR1 and CDR2 sequences are MNHNY and SVGAGI (reference sequence). Trimming shortened V by 5 bases and J by 4 bases, and 12 bases separated the two germline ends. The CDR3 DNA reads as TGTGCCAGCAGTCGGACGGACGGGAATCAGCCCCAGCATTTT. Translating it yields CASSRTDGNQPQHF.

In this sample, this clone turned up a few times. This chain links TRBV5-1 with TRBJ2-5; D may be TRBD2 (6 bases). Germline CDR1 reads SGHRS; CDR2 reads YFSETQ. Trimming took off 3 bases at V and 3 bases at J, with 15 bases between the two ends. The CDR3 extends over 15 amino acids. The CDR3 DNA reads TGCGCCAGCAGCTGGAGGGCGGGCAGGGAAGAGACCCAGTACTTC. Translated: CASSWRAGREETQYF.

The chain joins TRBV4-1 to TRBJ2-7, with TRBD2 matching over 10 bases. From germline, CDR1 is MGHRA and CDR2 YSYEKL. The CDR3 contains 16 residues. V lost 1 base, J lost 6 bases, and 9 bases stayed unmatched. DNA of the CDR3: TGCGCCAGCAGCCAAGGGTTTCTAGCGGGGGCCGTCGAGCAGTACTTC. This codes for CASSQGFLAGAVEQYF.

This clone was found once. This rearrangement joins TRBV9 to TRBJ1-3; D gene unclear. V lost 1 base and J 0 bases, leaving 14 bases between the germline ends. Per the germline V gene, CDR1 is SGDLS and CDR2 is YYNGEE. This CDR3 contains 17 residues. The CDR3: CASSVFQAPSSGNTIYF. CDR3 coding DNA: TGTGCCAGCAGCGTATTTCAGGCGCCCAGCTCTGGAAACACCATATATTTT. Full variable domain (outside the CDR3, taken from reference TRBV9 and TRBJ1-3): DSGVTQTPKHLITATGQRVTLRCSPRSGDLSVYWYQQSLDQGLQFLIQYYNGEERAKGNILERFSAQQFPDLHSELNLSSLELGDSALYFCASSVFQAPSSGNTIYFGEGSWLTVV.

The chain has TRBV9 and TRBJ2-7; no clear D. From germline, CDR1 is SGDLS and CDR2 YYNGEE. Trimming took off 0 bases at V and 6 bases at J, with 10 bases between the two ends. CDR3 length equals 13 residues. The CDR3 nucleotides read TGTGCCAGCAGCGTAGCTGTGGAAGGCGAGCAGTACTTC. This gives the protein CASSVAVEGEQYF.

The chain has TRBV5-3 and TRBJ2-7; D is perhaps TRBD2 (5 bases). TRBV5-3 qualifies as an ORF whose function is uncertain. The length of the CDR3 is 16 residues. V was shortened by 3 bases and J by 3 bases, with 19 bases between the two germline ends. CDR3 protein: CARSSMQTKRDYEQYF. Here the CDR3 DNA reads TGTGCCAGAAGCTCGATGCAGACGAAACGGGACTACGAGCAGTACTTC.

The DNA for the CDR3 is TGTGCCAGCAGCTTGCGGGAGGGCTGGAAAGAGACCCAGTACTTC. Its protein product is CASSLREGWKETQYF. V gene TRBV5-4 combines with J gene TRBJ2-5; TRBD2 agrees at 8 bases. Germline values: CDR1 SGHNT, CDR2 YYREEE (reference sequence). V shed 1 base, J shed 3 bases, and the junction held 5 bases outside the gene matches. The CDR3 runs to 15 residues. Full variable domain (missing parts from reference TRBV5-4 and TRBJ2-5): ETGVTQSPTHLIKTRGQQVTLRCSSQSGHNTVSWYQQALGQGPQFIFQYYREEENGRGNFPPRFSGLQFPNYSSELNVNALELDDSALYLCASSLREGWKETQYFGPGTRLLVL.

The chain has TRBV11-2 and TRBJ2-7, with 10 bases lining up with TRBD1. Losses at the gene ends were 5 bases for V and 4 bases for J; bases not matched to a gene: 5. CDR3 length equals 14 residues. Germline CDR1 is SGHAT and CDR2 is FQNNGV. CDR3 protein: CASSPQGQGYEQYF. CDR3 bases: TGTGCCAGCAGCCCCCAGGGACAGGGGTACGAGCAGTACTTC.

V and J are TRBV28 and TRBJ2-3, with 8 bases aligning to TRBD1. The CDR3 sequence is 15 residues long. J was trimmed by 3 bases and V by 2 bases; bases with no gene match: 4. CDR1 is MDHEN and CDR2 is SYDVKM in the germline V gene. This CDR3 reads CASSLPGQETDTQYF. DNA of the CDR3: TGTGCCAGCAGTTTACCGGGACAGGAGACAGATACGCAGTATTTT. Together with reference TRBV28 and TRBJ2-3, the CDR3 gives the full variable domain: DVKVTQSSRYLVKRTGEKVFLECVQDMDHENMFWYRQDPGLGLRLIYFSYDVKMKEKGDIPEGYSVSREKKERFSLILESASTNQTSMYLCASSLPGQETDTQYFGPGTRLTVL.

The chain recombines TRBV5-4 with TRBJ2-3; D gene ambiguous. Germline V lookup: CDR1 SGHNT, CDR2 YYREEE (reference sequence). The CDR3 length is 14 residues. Deletions cut 0 bases from V and 1 base from J, with 6 bases between. Here the CDR3 DNA reads TGTGCCAGCAGCTTGGACAGCGGCACAGATACGCAGTATTTT. Translation gives CASSLDSGTDTQYF.

The chain links TRBV7-9 to TRBJ2-7; D possibly matches TRBD1 or TRBD2 (5 bases each). V was clipped by 3 bases and J by 4 bases, with 7 bases between them. Germline assignment: CDR1 SEHNR and CDR2 FQNEAQ (reference sequence). The CDR3 contains 12 residues. In nucleotides, the CDR3 is TGTGCCAGCAGCTTGGGGGAGTACGAGCAGTACTTC. Amino acids: CASSLGEYEQYF.

This chain uses TRBV7-2 with TRBJ2-5; no clear D. Germline CDR1 SGHTA, CDR2 FQGNSA. Trimming left V 3 bases short and J 4 bases short, with 9 bases between. CDR3 length: 13 residues. The CDR3 sequence: CASSLRGRETQYF. The CDR3 bases are TGTGCCAGCAGCTTGCGCGGCAGAGAGACCCAGTACTTC.

The chain employs TRBV13 and TRBJ2-6, with D perhaps assigned TRBD1 or TRBD2 (6 bases each). V was pared by 5 bases and J by 7 bases, with 18 bases between. The CDR3 consists of 16 residues. CDR1 and CDR2 from the germline V gene are PRHDT and FYEKMQ (reference sequence). The CDR3 loop is CASSRRGVEGANVLTF. In DNA form, the CDR3 reads TGTGCCAGCAGCAGAAGGGGGGTCGAAGGCGCCAACGTCCTGACTTTC.

V gene TRBV10-2 combines with J gene TRBJ1-5; no firm D call. V lost 9 bases and J 4 bases, leaving 10 bases between the germline ends. Germline lookup yields CDR1 WSHSY and CDR2 SAAADI. The CDR3 consists of 12 residues. CDR3 nucleotide sequence: TGCGCCAGTCGGTCTCTAAATCAGCCCCAGCATTTT. Translated: CASRSLNQPQHF.

This clone is a singleton in its sample. The chain couples TRBV7-3 to TRBJ2-2; D call uncertain. The CDR3 runs 14 residues. Germline V gene lookup returns CDR1 SGHTA and CDR2 FQGTGA. The V and J ends lost 3 bases and 7 bases respectively, with 12 bases between them. As DNA, the CDR3 is TGTGCCAGCAGCTTTAGGGCCCAAGTCGGGGAGCTGTTTTTT. Translation gives CASSFRAQVGELFF.

The V gene is TRBV1, the J gene TRBJ2-5; no DNA check was done on the table's D call, TRBD2. TRBV1 is a listed pseudogene. This CDR3 contains 19 residues. CDR3 coding DNA: TGCACCAGCAGCCAAGAACGGAGGGGAGGGACTAGCGGGTCAGAGACCCAGTACTTC. Encoded protein: CTSSQERRGGTSGSETQYF.

CDR3 nucleotide sequence: TGTGCCAGCAGCTTGGATGTAGGAGCGGGAGGGCTTGAGACCCAGTACTTC. Translation: CASSLDVGAGGLETQYF. This rearrangement joins TRBV5-5 to TRBJ2-5; the match to TRBD2 covers 10 bases. The V gene's germline CDR1 is SGHKS and CDR2 YYEKEE (reference sequence). The CDR3 extends over 17 amino acids. Trimming took 0 bases from V and 5 from J; bases not matched to a gene: 10. Combining the CDR3 with reference TRBV5-5 and TRBJ2-5 gives the whole variable domain DAGVTQSPTHLIKTRGQQVTLRCSPISGHKSVSWYQQVLGQGPQFIFQYYEKEERGRGNFPDRFSARQFPNYSSELNVNALLLGDSALYLCASSLDVGAGGLETQYFGPGTRLLVL.

Notes on this clone: In the same sample, other DNA sequences code for this CDR3. This rearrangement joins TRBV27 to TRBJ2-5; D gene ambiguous. Looked up from germline, CDR1 is MNHEY and CDR2 is SMNVEV (reference sequence). The CDR3 sequence is 11 residues long. The V gene lost 2 bases and the J gene lost 4 bases, with 2 bases spanning the gap. CDR3 amino acids: CASSLGETQYF. CDR3 DNA sequence: TGTGCCAGCAGTTTAGGAGAGACCCAGTACTTC.

The chain is built from TRBV9 and TRBJ1-2, with D hard to call. Germline V gives CDR1 SGDLS, CDR2 YYNGEE. The CDR3 is made up of 15 amino acids. Trimming shortened V by 0 bases and J by 8 bases, and 17 bases separated the two germline ends. CDR3 DNA sequence: TGTGCCAGCAGCGTAGAGGGCGGCGCCCCGGGCGGCTACACCTTC. Protein sequence: CASSVEGGAPGGYTF.

V usage is TRBV29-1 and J usage is TRBJ1-2, with 8 nucleotides matching TRBD1. The junction had 6 bases not matched to a gene; V was cut back by 0 bases and J by 6 bases. Germline values: CDR1 SQVTM, CDR2 ANQGSEA. This CDR3 contains 14 residues. The DNA for the CDR3 is TGCAGCGTTGAAGATCCGGGACAGGTCGATGGCTACACCTTC. The encoded protein is CSVEDPGQVDGYTF. The whole variable domain, remainder taken from reference TRBV29-1 and TRBJ1-2, is SAVISQKPSRDICQRGTSLTIQCQVDSQVTMMFWYRQQPGQSLTLIATANQGSEATYESGFVIDKFPISRPNLTFSTLTVSNMSPEDSSIYLCSVEDPGQVDGYTFGSGTRLTVV.